These 21 T cell receptor beta chains were sequenced from one sample in a study of CXCR3-negative and CXCR3-positive naive CD8 T cells. 5' RACE with UMI labels generated the TRB cDNA libraries. TCRdb reprocessed the 5' RACE reads, with one entry per CDR3 protein and no DNA. This sample carries around 56,000 distinct CDR3 sequences, with around 0.4% going to the ten biggest clones. Sample: naive CXCR3- CD8+ T cells from blood. Described subset: CD45RO-CCR7+CD27+CD95- naive CD8+ T cells lacking CXCR3 (TNR3-). These receptor sequences come from a human donor in good health. Some clones in this sample may be carry-over from other donors' samples.

The rearrangement uses TRBV6-2 or TRBV6-3 and TRBJ2-1. The germline V gene encodes CDR1 MNHEY and CDR2 SVGEGT. CDR3 length equals 14 residues. The CDR3 loop reads CASSYESELQEQFF.

V and J are TRBV9 and TRBJ1-2; TCRdb's D call, TRBD1, is unchecked because there is no DNA. CDR3 length: 15 residues. The germline V gene encodes CDR1 SGDLS and CDR2 YYNGEE. The CDR3 loop is CASSAGTGVPYGYTF.

The V call is TRBV15, the J call TRBJ2-7; TCRdb reports TRBD1, a call that lacks DNA to check it against. CDR1 and CDR2 (germline): LNHNV, YYDKDF (reference sequence). This CDR3 has 15 residues. CDR3 amino acids: CATSRERGRGYEQYF.

The chain employs TRBV12-3 or TRBV12-4 and TRBJ1-1; TCRdb's D gene call, TRBD1, goes unchecked for lack of DNA. This CDR3 contains 16 residues. CDR3: CASSLSVGASDTEAFF.

The chain is built from TRBV20-1 and TRBJ2-7. There are 11 residues in the CDR3. CDR1 is DFQATT and CDR2 is SNEGSKA in the germline V gene (reference sequence). The CDR3: CSARTAGEQYF.

The rearrangement joins TRBV3-1 to TRBJ2-5. The CDR3 has 13 residues. Germline V gene data show CDR1 as LGHDT and CDR2 as YNNKEL (reference sequence). The CDR3 region is CASSQEGGETQYF.

The chain uses TRBV18 and TRBJ2-1. Germline V lookup: CDR1 KGHSH, CDR2 LQKENI. The CDR3 is 13 residues long. The CDR3 loop is CASSEERFDEQFF.

This chain uses TRBV7-9 with TRBJ1-2. The length of the CDR3 is 16 residues. Germline loops: CDR1 SEHNR, CDR2 FQNEAQ (reference sequence). The CDR3 protein is CASSQGGGGIDYGYTF.

The chain carries TRBV7-2 and TRBJ2-1; TCRdb calls TRBD2, which cannot be checked without DNA. Germline-derived CDR1 and CDR2 are SGHTA and FQGNSA. CDR3 length equals 16 residues. This CDR3 is CASSSGERGGRYEQFF.

The genes are TRBV9 and TRBJ2-1. Germline lookup yields CDR1 SGDLS and CDR2 YYNGEE. The CDR3 sequence is 14 residues long. CDR3 in amino acids: CASSIRADYNGQFF.

The V and J genes are TRBV7-3 and TRBJ2-2; TCRdb designates TRBD1, a call that cannot be tested without DNA. The CDR3 loop spans 14 amino acids. Germline V gene sequence: CDR1 SGHTA, CDR2 FQGTGA. The CDR3 sequence is CASSGGVGTGELFF.

The rearrangement uses TRBV12-3 or TRBV12-4 and TRBJ2-7. The CDR3 covers 14 residues. CDR3 protein: CASSTSTVSYEQYF.

This sequence joins TRBV5-1 and TRBJ2-1; there is no DNA to check the TCRdb D call of TRBD1. The CDR3 is 14 amino acids. Per the germline V gene, CDR1 is SGHRS and CDR2 is YFSETQ. The CDR3 sequence: CASNRDRDWFEQFF.

V and J are TRBV18 and TRBJ2-3; TCRdb's D gene call, TRBD2, goes unchecked for lack of DNA. Germline CDR1 reads KGHSH; CDR2 reads LQKENI. This CDR3 region has 16 residues. The CDR3 is CASSTEGLAGSDTQYF.

The chain carries TRBV5-1 and TRBJ1-1; TCRdb proposes TRBD1, but this gene call is untestable without DNA. The germline V gene has CDR1 SGHRS and CDR2 YFSETQ. CDR3 length: 18 residues. The CDR3 here is CASSHVTGSEGLDTEAFF. Variable domain in full (rest from reference TRBV5-1 and TRBJ1-1): KAGVTQTPRYLIKTRGQQVTLSCSPISGHRSVSWYQQTPGQGLQFLFEYFSETQRNKGNFPGRFSGRQFSNSRSEMNVSTLELGDSALYLCASSHVTGSEGLDTEAFFGQGTRLTVV.

This clonotype counts as medium-sized by frequency. The V and J genes are TRBV29-1 and TRBJ2-5. The CDR3 consists of 12 residues. The germline V gene has CDR1 SQVTM and CDR2 ANQGSEA. The CDR3 sequence is CSVGLSQETQYF.

The gene calls are TRBV14 and TRBJ1-1; as DNA is missing, the TRBD1 call by TCRdb cannot be tested. Germline V gene sequence: CDR1 SGHDN, CDR2 FVKESK. This CDR3 is built from 16 residues. CDR3 sequence: CASSQVIRGQNTEAFF.

V and J are TRBV29-1 and TRBJ2-6; TCRdb names TRBD1, which stays unverified in the absence of DNA. The CDR3 runs 16 residues. CDR1 is SQVTM and CDR2 is ANQGSEA in the germline V gene. This CDR3 reads CSARTGAPSGANVLTF.

This chain uses TRBV7-8 with TRBJ2-2; the D gene TCRdb calls, TRBD1, cannot be checked with no DNA. Germline V gives CDR1 SGHVS, CDR2 FQNEAQ. This CDR3 is built from 15 residues. CDR3 protein: CASSPYYRGTGELFF.

CDR3 sequence: CASSLSPGTGNSPLHF. The chain recombines TRBV6-5 with TRBJ1-6; TCRdb's D call of TRBD1 is untestable without DNA. The CDR3 has 16 amino acids. Looked up from germline, CDR1 is MNHEY and CDR2 is SVGAGI.

The chain uses TRBV7-9 and TRBJ2-7; TCRdb picks TRBD2, but there is no DNA to check that call. This CDR3 region has 15 residues. The germline V gene encodes CDR1 SEHNR and CDR2 FQNEAQ (reference sequence). The CDR3 is CASSPRGLSSYEQYF. Full variable domain (remainder filled in from reference TRBV7-9 and TRBJ2-7): DTGVSQNPRHKITKRGQNVTFRCDPISEHNRLYWYRQTLGQGPEFLTYFQNEAQLEKSRLLSDRFSAERPKGSFSTLEIQRTEQGDSAMYLCASSPRGLSSYEQYFGPGTRLTVT.